This entry describes one TCR beta chain. This clonotype was observed a few times. Its antigen remains unidentified. Base qualities are not at hand, and no much larger clone is one base apart. Moderately to severely active disease, a Clinical Activity Score of at least 3, a NOSPECS grade of at least 4, and a duration under 3 months were present in ophthalmopathy patients. Patients with uncontrolled infections, other autoimmune diseases, pregnancy or lactation were excluded. Diagnoses relied on clinical symptoms, serum thyroxine and TRAb, thyroid ultrasound and orbital computed tomography. PBMCs were isolated from about 9.2 ml of fresh peripheral blood by Ficoll-Paque density gradient centrifugation. Trizol reagent was used to extract total RNA, and RNA quality was then checked on an Agilent 2100 Bioanalyzer. The germline V and J ends show losses of 3 bases and 2 bases respectively, and no gene match explains 5 bases of the junction. Reading from cysteine to phenylalanine, the CDR3 counts 14 amino acids. The kept DNA is CDR3 alone, 42 bases in frame from the first base. Sequences SQVTM (CDR1) and ANQGSEA (CDR2) are obtained from the germline V gene.

The data originate from a study of T cells in Graves' hyperthyroidism and ophthalmopathy (dated by TCRdb to between 2019 and 2020). Regarding the complete study: Peripheral blood samples were taken at initial diagnosis, before any treatment was given. TCR V-J signatures able to tell the groups apart were searched for in a discovery cohort of approximately 95 patients, of whom fewer than 45 had Graves' ophthalmopathy and roughly 58 had stable Graves' hyperthyroidism. The paper reports TCR Vbeta CDR3 sequencing of more than 120 peripheral blood samples: 40 or so ophthalmopathy, about 75 hyperthyroidism and some 17 progressor patients. For training and testing, the approximately 97 patients in the discovery cohort were randomly divided in a 7:3 ratio. Prospective prediction of ophthalmopathy was tested in an independent validation cohort of approximately 19 hyperthyroidism patients and 15 to 17 patients who later progressed to ophthalmopathy. In more than 5 Graves' hyperthyroidism patients, the study also compared T-cell repertoires from thyroid tissue with T-cell repertoires from blood. Once sampling was done, hyperthyroidism patients were given methimazole at a starting dose of 30 mg daily, whereas ophthalmopathy patients were given high-dose intravenous methylprednisolone.

The TCR beta CDR3 regions were amplified from the RNA transcripts. The TCR CDR3 was subjected to a first round of RT-PCR using the HTBI primer set and the Qiagen OneStep RT-PCR kit. A second multiplex PCR round built the libraries, followed by size selection and purification. Sequencing of the libraries was done on an Illumina HiSeq2000 using paired-end 100 bp reads. The study's own analysis went as follows. SOAPnuke was used to process the raw data, removing reads that contained adapters or uncalled bases, had a mean Phred below 15, or lacked an exact match to the constant primer or identifier. COPE v1.2.5 was used to merge high-quality paired reads, and clonotypes were defined as unique nucleotide sequences. Clonotypes were aligned to IMGT TRBV, TRBD and TRBJ reference segments using MiTCR v1.1. Analysis was restricted to V-J combinations with a frequency above 0.0001, which covered about 99% of repertoires. A TCS score was defined as the ratio of F50 (clonal expansion) to E x V (chaos), with BLOSUM62-based TCRdist applied between CDR3 peptides within each V-J. Welch's t-statistics and random forest reduced some 510 V-J features to roughly 13, which were used in a naive Bayes classifier (R e1071). TCRdb reworked the public reads: Q25 trimming with fastp, MiXCR clone assembly, productive beta chains retained. A single entry per CDR3 protein holds the most common genes and DNA from its merged rows. TCRdb, not the original authors, processed these V and J calls. The sample contains hundreds of thousands of distinct CDR3 sequences, 16% of them found a single time. The ten biggest clones cover 3% to 4% of the sample.

Paper-wide results and their limitations: A model built on a 13 V-J signature distinguished ophthalmopathy from stable hyperthyroidism, reaching 85% to 90% sensitivity and around 81% specificity in cross-validation and 80%/75% in testing. Most expanded thyroid clonotypes (frequency above 0.001) were also detected in blood, suggesting blood repertoires may reflect thyroid immune responses. Sample size was not statistically predetermined, and blinding of investigators to group allocation was not performed. In validation, the model predicted progression to ophthalmopathy with about 71% sensitivity and around 72% specificity, a median of approximately 6.7 months before onset.

The TCR originated in a woman between 35 and 50 years old with Graves' ophthalmopathy. The sample taken for sequencing was blood. The rearranged chain carries TRBV29-1 and TRBJ2-3; 7 of the junction bases match TRBD2. For the CDR3, the sequence is CSVEGGRATDTQYF. The nucleotide sequence is TGCAGCGTTGAGGGAGGGAGGGCCACAGATACGCAGTATTTT.